A single sample is the source of the 29 T cell receptor beta chains below, sequenced in a study of beta chain features in type 1 diabetes. Sequencing targeted expressed TCRB transcripts, as all isolated RNA had been reverse transcribed. Sequenced by immunoSEQ multiplex PCR; TCRdb stores in-frame clones only, minus some. The sample yields roughly 180,000 clones, about 13% seen once. The sequencing input was central memory CD4+ T cells from blood. All receptors come from a young woman in good health.

This clone has just a few counts. The genes are TRBV2 and TRBJ2-1, with 13 bases matching TRBD2. Losses at the gene ends were 4 bases for V and 10 bases for J; bases not matched to a gene: 4. The CDR3 is 14 amino acids. Germline-derived CDR1 and CDR2 are SNHLY and FYNNEI. The CDR3 DNA follows: TGTGCCAGCAGTGGTCGACTAGCGGGAGGCGAGCAGTTCTTC. This gives the protein CASSGRLAGGEQFF. The full variable domain, its missing parts supplied by reference TRBV2 and TRBJ2-1, is EPEVTQTPSHQVTQMGQEVILRCVPISNHLYFYWYRQILGQKVEFLVSFYNNEISEKSEIFDDQFSVERPDGSNFTLKIRSTKLEDSAMYFCASSGRLAGGEQFFGPGTRLTVL.

Remarks on this clone: This same CDR3 is encoded by further DNA sequences in the sample. V usage is TRBV5-1 and J usage is TRBJ1-2; 9 nucleotides line up with TRBD1. The CDR3 consists of 13 residues. Germline V CDR1 and CDR2: SGHRS, YFSETQ. V shed 4 bases, J shed 5 bases, and the junction held 3 bases outside the gene matches. The chain's CDR3 is CASSSGQGYGYTF. CDR3 DNA: TGCGCCAGCAGCAGCGGACAGGGGTATGGCTACACCTTC.

This clone was observed a handful of times. The same CDR3 arises from other DNA sequences in this sample as well. This chain uses TRBV28 with TRBJ1-1, with 8 bases that match TRBD1. Trimming cost V 8 bases and J 4 bases; bases outside gene matches: 3. Germline assignment: CDR1 MDHEN and CDR2 SYDVKM. The CDR3 runs 12 residues. This CDR3 is CASGTGGTEAFF. CDR3 nucleotides: TGTGCCAGCGGGACAGGTGGCACTGAAGCTTTCTTT.

This clone has at least ten counts. The chain carries TRBV29-1 and TRBJ2-1; a weak D match, TRBD2 (5 bases). Germline V gene data show CDR1 as SQVTM and CDR2 as ANQGSEA. This CDR3 spans 12 amino acids. Trimming pared 7 bases from V and 9 bases from J, leaving 16 bases between. Here the CDR3 reads CSARWVAGEQFF. The CDR3 DNA is TGCAGCGCTAGGTGGGTGGCGGGTGAGCAGTTCTTC.

Ten or more counts support this clone. This chain links TRBV7-3 with TRBJ2-5; D is possibly TRBD1 (5 bases). This CDR3 has 13 residues. Trimming removed 5 bases at V and 2 bases at J, with 9 bases between. CDR1 SGHTA and CDR2 FQGTGA come from the germline V gene. The CDR3 bases are TGTGCCAGCAGCGAACAGGTACAAGAGACCCAGTACTTC. It translates to CASSEQVQETQYF.

V usage is TRBV10-3 and J usage is TRBJ2-7; 7 bases match TRBD2. The CDR3 loop spans 13 amino acids. V gave up 10 bases and J gave up 2 bases; unmatched junction bases: 8. Germline CDR1 is ENHRY and CDR2 is SYGVKD. The CDR3 reads CATTSGDPYEQYF. CDR3 in DNA: TGTGCCACCACCAGCGGGGACCCCTACGAGCAGTACTTC.

The V call is TRBV5-1, the J call TRBJ2-1, with D perhaps TRBD2 (5 bases). V gave up 0 bases and J gave up 7 bases, with 11 bases separating them. The CDR3 totals 14 residues. The germline gives CDR1 SGHRS, CDR2 YFSETQ. CDR3 in DNA: TGCGCCAGCAGCTTGGCGCGGGTTGGGAATGAGCAGTTCTTC. This sequence encodes CASSLARVGNEQFF.

This clone has more than one count but fewer than ten. The gene calls are TRBV7-2 and TRBJ2-1; 8 bases are a match to TRBD1. In germline, CDR1 is SGHTA, CDR2 FQGNSA. J was trimmed by 0 bases and V by 5 bases; bases with no gene match: 3. This CDR3 has 15 amino acids. Here the CDR3 reads CASSGGQASYNEQFF. The DNA of the CDR3 is TGTGCCAGCAGCGGGGGACAGGCCTCCTACAATGAGCAGTTCTTC.

Only a few counts were recorded for this clone. V is TRBV14 and J is TRBJ1-1, with unresolved D. Trimming took off 4 bases at V and 1 base at J, with 13 bases between the two ends. The CDR3 has 15 residues. Germline V gene lookup returns CDR1 SGHDN and CDR2 FVKESK. The CDR3 spells CASSLLSIRNTEAFF. The CDR3 DNA follows: TGTGCCAGCAGCCTACTCTCTATAAGGAACACTGAAGCTTTCTTT.

The table lists this clone with a few counts. This chain links TRBV5-1 with TRBJ2-7; no clear D. This CDR3 comprises 16 residues. V gave up 1 base and J gave up 0 bases, with 14 bases separating them. Looked up from germline, CDR1 is SGHRS and CDR2 is YFSETQ. The CDR3 DNA sequence: TGCGCCAGCAGCTTGTCGTACCCAGCGAGCTCCTACGAGCAGTACTTC. This translates into CASSLSYPASSYEQYF.

The chain carries TRBV30 and TRBJ1-1; 8 bases match TRBD1. V gave up 2 bases and J gave up 10 bases; unmatched junction bases: 15. Germline V CDR1 and CDR2: GTSNPN, SVGIG (reference sequence). The CDR3 is 15 amino acids. The CDR3 reads CAWSPSGQGKRRAFF. The CDR3 nucleotides are TGTGCCTGGAGTCCTTCCGGACAGGGAAAAAGGCGAGCTTTCTTT.

This clone occurred a few times. The V gene is TRBV9, the J gene TRBJ1-1, with D unclear. V was clipped by 1 base and J by 2 bases, with 9 bases between them. CDR1 SGDLS and CDR2 YYNGEE come from the germline V gene. The CDR3 has 14 amino acids. CDR3 bases: TGTGCCAGCAGCGTATCAGGATCAAACACTGAAGCTTTCTTT. It translates to CASSVSGSNTEAFF.

The table lists this clone with many counts. The chain combines TRBV7-2 with TRBJ2-3; a weak D match, TRBD2 (6 bases). This CDR3 spans 13 amino acids. CDR1 and CDR2 (germline): SGHTA, FQGNSA. V was trimmed by 5 bases and J by 2 bases, leaving 8 bases between them. The CDR3 protein is CASSGTYTDTQYF. The CDR3 DNA is TGTGCCAGCAGCGGGACTTACACAGATACGCAGTATTTT.

The genes are TRBV7-9 and TRBJ1-4, with D maybe TRBD1 (5 bases). The CDR3 is made up of 15 amino acids. Looked up from germline, CDR1 is SEHNR and CDR2 is FQNEAQ (reference sequence). Trimming removed 6 bases at V and 2 bases at J, with 13 bases between. The CDR3 DNA sequence: TGTGCCAGCAGTCTGGGGGGGACTACTAATGAAAAACTGTTTTTT. This encodes CASSLGGTTNEKLFF.

The sample holds a few counts of this clone. The rearrangement links TRBV6-5 to TRBJ2-7; D possibly corresponds to TRBD2 (6 bases). CDR3 size: 15 residues. Per the germline V gene, CDR1 is MNHEY and CDR2 is SVGAGI. V dropped 4 bases and J dropped 0 bases, with 13 bases sitting between them. CDR3 loop: CASSSAGLASYEQYF. As DNA, the CDR3 is TGTGCCAGCAGTTCGGCGGGACTCGCCTCCTACGAGCAGTACTTC.

The table lists this clone with a few counts. V is TRBV6-5 and J is TRBJ1-1, with TRBD1 as a possible D gene (5 bases). Trimming shortened V by 8 bases and J by 1 base, and 17 bases separated the two germline ends. The length of the CDR3 is 15 residues. Germline V gene sequence: CDR1 MNHEY, CDR2 SVGAGI. This CDR3 reads CASSPGPTGNTEAFF. The CDR3 DNA sequence: TGTGCCAGCTCACCAGGGCCGACGGGGAACACTGAAGCTTTCTTT.

The genes are TRBV9 and TRBJ1-3; TRBD1 is a possible D gene (5 bases). CDR1 and CDR2 from the germline V gene are SGDLS and YYNGEE. CDR3 length: 13 amino acids. Trimming removed 8 bases at V and 2 bases at J, with 11 bases between. CDR3 in DNA: TGTGCCAGTTGCAGGGAAACTGGAAACACCATATATTTT. It specifies CASCRETGNTIYF.

This clone occurred a few times. The rearrangement joins TRBV5-1 to TRBJ2-3; TRBD1 matches at 9 bases. The CDR3 loop spans 17 amino acids. Unmatched junction bases numbered 10, after V lost 3 bases and J lost 2 bases. Germline V gives CDR1 SGHRS, CDR2 YFSETQ. The CDR3 DNA follows: TGCGCCAGCAGCTATGGGACAGGGTTGACACACACAGATACGCAGTATTTT. Translated, it gives CASSYGTGLTHTDTQYF.

This clone has only a few counts. The rearrangement links TRBV5-4 to TRBJ2-2; the D gene is possibly TRBD1 (6 bases). Germline V lookup: CDR1 SGHNT, CDR2 YYREEE (reference sequence). CDR3 length: 14 amino acids. With 4 bases removed from V and 4 bases from J, the gap between germline ends came to 11 bases. The CDR3 DNA reads TGTGCCAGCAGCGTGGACAGAACCACCGGGGAGCTGTTTTTT. Amino acids: CASSVDRTTGELFF.

The chain carries TRBV6-1 and TRBJ2-1, with 8 bases identical to TRBD2. The ends lost 4 bases at V and 5 bases at J; junction bases unmatched: 10. Germline lookup yields CDR1 MNHNS and CDR2 SASEGT. CDR3 length: 16 amino acids. CDR3 region: CASSVLAGKRNNEQFF. CDR3 nucleotides: TGTGCCAGCAGTGTCTTAGCGGGAAAACGGAACAATGAGCAGTTCTTC.

The rearrangement links TRBV7-9 to TRBJ1-1, with TRBD1 identical over 7 bases. Germline values: CDR1 SEHNR, CDR2 FQNEAQ (reference sequence). CDR3 length: 14 residues. The V gene end was trimmed by 5 bases and the J gene end by 4 bases; junction bases not matched to a gene: 7. The CDR3: CASSQDGTVTEAFF. CDR3 bases: TGTGCCAGCAGCCAAGACGGGACAGTCACTGAAGCTTTCTTT.

This chain connects TRBV30 to TRBJ2-4; D is unclear. This CDR3 region has 14 residues. V lost 3 bases and J lost 1, with 10 bases in between. Per the germline V gene, CDR1 is GTSNPN and CDR2 is SVGIG (reference sequence). The CDR3 nucleotides are TGTGCCTGGAGGGCAGACTGGGCCAAAAACATTCAGTACTTC. Protein sequence: CAWRADWAKNIQYF.

V is TRBV5-1 and J is TRBJ2-5; D not resolved. The V end was cut by 0 bases, the J end by 5 bases, with 14 bases between. The CDR3 has 15 residues. Germline CDR1 SGHRS, CDR2 YFSETQ. The CDR3 loop reads CASSLAGWSEETQYF. DNA for the CDR3: TGCGCCAGCAGCTTGGCCGGTTGGAGTGAGGAGACCCAGTACTTC.

The chain carries TRBV29-1 and TRBJ2-1; weak D call: TRBD1 (6 bases). Trimming stripped 7 bases from V and 1 base from J, with 11 bases between. From germline, CDR1 is SQVTM and CDR2 ANQGSEA. The CDR3 has 13 amino acids. The CDR3 bases are TGCAGCGGGAGGACAGCGTCCTACAATGAGCAGTTCTTC. Protein sequence: CSGRTASYNEQFF.

This clone was observed a handful of times. The gene calls are TRBV30 and TRBJ2-5, with a tentative D call TRBD2 (6 bases). CDR3 length equals 14 residues. V lost 2 bases and J lost 3, with 13 bases in between. Germline loops: CDR1 GTSNPN, CDR2 SVGIG (reference sequence). The CDR3 bases are TGTGCCTGGAGTTCTTTTGGGAGGAAAGAGACCCAGTACTTC. As protein: CAWSSFGRKETQYF.

The rearrangement uses TRBV29-1 and TRBJ2-3; 7 positions agree with TRBD2. After removal of 2 bases from V and 2 bases from J, the junction contained 10 bases not matched to a gene. The CDR3 has 16 residues. CDR1 is SQVTM, CDR2 ANQGSEA, per germline. The DNA of the CDR3 is TGCAGCGTTGAACCCCCGCGCGGGGGAACCACAGATACGCAGTATTTT. Its translation: CSVEPPRGGTTDTQYF.

This rearrangement joins TRBV7-2 to TRBJ1-2; weak D call: TRBD1 (5 bases). Germline values: CDR1 SGHTA, CDR2 FQGNSA. The length of the CDR3 is 16 residues. Trimming stripped 4 bases from V and 2 bases from J, with 17 bases between. The CDR3 spells CASSSQGVGANYGYTF. The CDR3 nucleotides read TGTGCCAGCAGCTCCCAAGGGGTAGGGGCGAACTATGGCTACACCTTC.

This clone was detected many times. The chain has TRBV4-1 and TRBJ1-5; D is possibly TRBD1 (6 bases). This CDR3 spans 15 amino acids. Deletions cut 3 bases from V and 7 bases from J, with 16 bases between. CDR1 is MGHRA, CDR2 YSYEKL, per germline. This CDR3 is CASSHNRERDQPQHF. The DNA of the CDR3 is TGCGCCAGCAGCCATAACAGGGAAAGGGACCAGCCCCAGCATTTT.

The chain has TRBV7-7 and TRBJ2-6; 8 bases match TRBD2. V lost 5 bases and J lost 0; bases outside the gene matches: 6. Per the germline V gene, CDR1 is SSHAT and CDR2 is FNYEAQ (reference sequence). This CDR3 contains 17 residues. Here the CDR3 reads CASSPTSVSSGANVLTF. The CDR3 DNA follows: TGTGCCAGCAGCCCGACTAGCGTTAGCTCTGGGGCCAACGTCCTGACTTTC.